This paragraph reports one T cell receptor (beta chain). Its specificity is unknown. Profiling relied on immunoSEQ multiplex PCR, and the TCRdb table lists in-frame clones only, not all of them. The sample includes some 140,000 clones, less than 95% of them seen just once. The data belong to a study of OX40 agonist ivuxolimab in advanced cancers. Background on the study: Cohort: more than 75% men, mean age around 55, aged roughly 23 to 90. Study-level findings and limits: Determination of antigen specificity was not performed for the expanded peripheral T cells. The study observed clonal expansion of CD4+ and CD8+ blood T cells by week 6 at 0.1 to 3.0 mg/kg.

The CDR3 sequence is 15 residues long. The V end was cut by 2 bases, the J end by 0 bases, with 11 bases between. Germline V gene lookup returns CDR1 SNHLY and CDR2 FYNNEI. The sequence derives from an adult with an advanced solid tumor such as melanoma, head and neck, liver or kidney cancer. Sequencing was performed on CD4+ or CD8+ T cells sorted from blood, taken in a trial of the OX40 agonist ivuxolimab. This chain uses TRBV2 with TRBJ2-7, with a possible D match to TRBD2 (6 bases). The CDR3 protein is CASSEFMGGSYEQYF. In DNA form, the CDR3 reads TGTGCCAGCAGTGAATTTATGGGGGGCTCCTACGAGCAGTACTTC.